A single sample is the source of the 18 T cell receptor beta chains below, sequenced in a study of regulatory T cells in long-lasting Graves disease. Building of the TCR beta libraries involved iRepertoire HTBI primers and Arm-PCR of CDR3 regions. TCRdb used MiXCR to reprocess the multiplex PCR reads, holding one entry per CDR3 protein. The table records approximately 390,000 distinct CDR3 sequences, 16% of them present only once. Time point meaning: newly diagnosed GD, antithyroid drugs for less than 3 months. PBMC-extracted RNA yielded the TCR library. The same data also went into a second study, on T cells in Graves' hyperthyroidism and ophthalmopathy.

This specimen was peripheral blood mononuclear cells (PBMCs), taken at new diagnosis, from a patient treated with antithyroid drugs. The receptors shown here come from a woman aged 18-30 years with Graves disease.

Of note for this clonotype: This is likely an artifact of a read error, given a far larger clone one base away. The CDR3 region is CSASWTGGLVAQYF. CDR3 in DNA: TGCAGCGCTTCTTGGACAGGGGGCTTGGTGGCCCAGTACTTC. The chain couples TRBV29-1 to TRBJ2-3, with 11 bases identical to TRBD1. The J call is in doubt because the DNA end fits TRBJ2-5 better. CDR1 SQVTM and CDR2 ANQGSEA come from the germline V gene. The CDR3 loop spans 14 amino acids.

The rearrangement joins TRBV10-3 to TRBJ1-2; D is ambiguous. Germline loops: CDR1 ENHRY, CDR2 SYGVKD. This CDR3 contains 14 residues. With 0 bases removed from V and 0 bases from J, the gap between germline ends came to 5 bases. The chain's CDR3 is CAISESPANYGYTF. The CDR3 region has the DNA TGTGCCATCAGTGAGTCTCCAGCTAACTATGGCTACACCTTC.

This chain links TRBV30 with TRBJ2-2, with TRBD1 as a possible D gene (6 bases). Trimming shortened V by 3 bases and J by 1 base, and 12 bases separated the two germline ends. The CDR3 is 15 residues long. CDR1 GTSNPN and CDR2 SVGIG come from the germline V gene (reference sequence). CDR3 sequence reads: CAWSVRGKNTGELFF. The CDR3 region has the DNA TGTGCCTGGAGCGTTAGGGGGAAGAACACCGGGGAGCTGTTTTTT. Variable domain in full (rest from reference TRBV30 and TRBJ2-2): SQTIHQWPATLVQPVGSPLSLECTVEGTSNPNLYWYRQAAGRGLQLLFYSVGIGQISSEVPQNLSASRPQDRQFILSSKKLLLSDSGFYLCAWSVRGKNTGELFFGEGSRLTVL.

This clonotype was seen repeatedly, ten times or more. CDR3 sequence (DNA): TGTGCCAGCAGTTTACACACAGACCTCCGGGGCTACACCTTC. Its protein is CASSLHTDLRGYTF. The gene calls are TRBV27 and TRBJ1-2; D call uncertain. CDR3 length: 14 amino acids. V lost 2 bases, J lost 8 bases, and 15 bases lay in between. Germline loops: CDR1 MNHEY, CDR2 SMNVEV (reference sequence).

The table lists this clonotype with many counts. This chain links TRBV5-5 with TRBJ2-7; the match to TRBD1 covers 10 bases. Germline trimming cut 1 base from V and 7 bases from J; bases unmatched to any gene: 11. CDR1 SGHKS and CDR2 YYEKEE come from the germline V gene (reference sequence). CDR3 size: 16 residues. The CDR3 DNA reads as TGTGCCAGCAGCTTGAGAGCCGGGGACAGGGGACGAGAGCAGTACTTC. Amino acid sequence: CASSLRAGDRGREQYF.

The rearrangement uses TRBV18 and TRBJ2-7; D ambiguous. Germline V gene lookup returns CDR1 KGHSH and CDR2 LQKENI. The CDR3 runs 19 residues. Between the trimmed V and J ends, which lost 1 base and 0 bases, there was a span of 22 bases. The CDR3 DNA is TGTGCCAGCTCACCACGCCCCCTCTCCAGTTTTGCGCTCTCCTACGAGCAGTACTTC. Translation: CASSPRPLSSFALSYEQYF.

The rearrangement links TRBV6-2 or TRBV6-3 to TRBJ1-2; D gene uncertain. Germline V lookup: CDR1 MNHEY, CDR2 SVGEGT. The V gene lost 5 bases and the J gene lost 2 bases, with 6 bases spanning the gap. The CDR3 has 12 residues. The CDR3 loop is CASSNNNYGYTF. In DNA, the CDR3 is TGTGCCAGCAGTAACAACAACTATGGCTACACCTTC.

This clonotype appeared a few times. Here the CDR3 DNA reads TGTGCCACCAGTAACGGAGATACGCAGTATTTT. Protein product: CATSNGDTQYF. The chain recombines TRBV24-1 with TRBJ2-3; D gene uncertain. Germline-derived CDR1 and CDR2 are KGHDR and SFDVKD. This CDR3 region has 11 residues. With 6 bases removed from V and 5 bases from J, the gap between germline ends came to 5 bases.

This clonotype appeared many times. The chain joins TRBV5-1 to TRBJ1-4; the D is unclear. The length of the CDR3 is 14 residues. The germline V gene encodes CDR1 SGHRS and CDR2 YFSETQ. Trimming pared 0 bases from V and 8 bases from J, leaving 11 bases between. CDR3 loop: CASSLGVQGEKLFF. In nucleotides, the CDR3 is TGCGCCAGCAGCTTGGGAGTCCAAGGCGAAAAACTGTTTTTT.

This clonotype occurred many times. The CDR3 DNA reads TGTGCCAGCAGCCCCCGGGGCGGCAATCAGCCCCAGCATTTT. Translating gives CASSPRGGNQPQHF. The chain links TRBV18 to TRBJ1-5; weak D call: TRBD1 (5 bases). Per germline, CDR1 KGHSH and CDR2 LQKENI. V was trimmed by 8 bases and J by 2 bases, leaving 13 bases between them. The CDR3 loop spans 14 amino acids.

This clonotype was seen ten or more times. The chain uses TRBV5-1 and TRBJ1-1, with 10 nucleotides matching TRBD1. Looked up from germline, CDR1 is SGHRS and CDR2 is YFSETQ. V dropped 4 bases and J dropped 4; count of bases not matched to a gene: 4. This CDR3 is 14 amino acids long. Here the CDR3 reads CASSGQGDGTEAFF. CDR3 bases: TGCGCCAGCAGCGGACAGGGGGATGGCACTGAAGCTTTCTTT.

The gene calls are TRBV12-3 or TRBV12-4 and TRBJ1-6, with D uncertain. This CDR3 region has 15 residues. Between the trimmed V and J ends, which lost 3 bases and 0 bases, there was a span of 6 bases. CDR3 DNA: TGTGCCAGCAGTTTGGGCAACTCCTATAATTCACCCCTCCACTTT. Translation: CASSLGNSYNSPLHF.

The rearrangement links TRBV28 to TRBJ2-7; 8 nucleotides agree with TRBD1. Germline trimming cut 2 bases from V and 5 bases from J; bases unmatched to any gene: 5. The CDR3 length is 14 residues. The germline CDR1 and CDR2 sequences are MDHEN and SYDVKM. CDR3 coding DNA: TGTGCCAGCAGTTTAGGGCAGGGGGCCCACGAGCAGTACTTC. This translates into CASSLGQGAHEQYF.

In its sample, this clonotype was seen a few times. Possible read error: a much larger clone is one base away. The chain joins TRBV5-1 to TRBJ1-2; TRBD1 aligns across 7 bases. The ends lost 7 bases at V and 5 bases at J; junction bases unmatched: 14. This CDR3 is built from 15 residues. CDR1 is SGHRS, CDR2 YFSETQ, per germline. The CDR3 loop is CASGAGGIRAYGYTF. CDR3 nucleotide sequence: TGCGCCAGCGGGGCAGGGGGAATAAGAGCGTATGGCTACACCTTC.

V and J are TRBV2 and TRBJ1-1; tentatively, D is TRBD1 (6 bases). The CDR3 is 14 amino acids. Germline CDR1 is SNHLY and CDR2 is FYNNEI. V was trimmed by 7 bases and J by 0 bases, leaving 12 bases between them. The DNA for the CDR3 is TGTGCCAGCACCTTGGACAGTTTGAACACTGAAGCTTTCTTT. It yields the protein CASTLDSLNTEAFF.

This clonotype was recorded many times. The chain couples TRBV20-1 to TRBJ2-7, with 11 bases matching TRBD1. V shed 6 bases, J shed 3 bases, and the junction held 10 bases outside the gene matches. This CDR3 is built from 15 residues. CDR1 and CDR2 (germline): DFQATT, SNEGSKA (reference sequence). The DNA of the CDR3 is TGCAGTGCGGATCCCCCGGGACAGGGGGTCTACGAGCAGTACTTC. It yields the protein CSADPPGQGVYEQYF.

This clonotype was observed many times. The chain couples TRBV7-2 to TRBJ2-3, with 9 bases aligning to TRBD2. V lost 2 bases, J lost 2 bases, and 5 bases stayed unmatched. The length of the CDR3 is 16 residues. Germline values: CDR1 SGHTA, CDR2 FQGNSA. This CDR3 is CASSLSASGVTDTQYF. The CDR3 DNA sequence: TGTGCCAGCAGCTTAAGTGCTAGCGGGGTCACAGATACGCAGTATTTT.

This clonotype was recorded a few times. The chain joins TRBV10-3 to TRBJ2-7, with 9 bases matching TRBD2. Unmatched junction bases numbered 15, after V lost 7 bases and J lost 2 bases. Looked up from germline, CDR1 is ENHRY and CDR2 is SYGVKD. This CDR3 has 17 amino acids. In DNA, the CDR3 is TGTGCCATCACAACTCTAGCGGGAACTCGGGGAACCTACGAGCAGTACTTC. It encodes CAITTLAGTRGTYEQYF.